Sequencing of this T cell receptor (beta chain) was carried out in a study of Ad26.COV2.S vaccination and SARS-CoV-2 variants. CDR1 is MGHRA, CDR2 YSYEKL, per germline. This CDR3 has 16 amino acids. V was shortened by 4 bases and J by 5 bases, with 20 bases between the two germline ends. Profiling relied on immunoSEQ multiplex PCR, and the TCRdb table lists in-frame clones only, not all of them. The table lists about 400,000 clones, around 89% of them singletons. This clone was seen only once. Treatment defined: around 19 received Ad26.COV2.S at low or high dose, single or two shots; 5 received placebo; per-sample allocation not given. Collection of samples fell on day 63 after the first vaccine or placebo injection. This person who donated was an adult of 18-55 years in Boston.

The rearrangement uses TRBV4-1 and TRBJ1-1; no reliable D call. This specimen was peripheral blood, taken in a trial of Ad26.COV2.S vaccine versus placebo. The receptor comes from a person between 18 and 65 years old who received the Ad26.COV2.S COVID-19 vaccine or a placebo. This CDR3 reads CASSPRALRSGTEAFF. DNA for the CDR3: TGCGCCAGCAGCCCTCGTGCTTTGAGGAGCGGGACTGAAGCTTTCTTT.